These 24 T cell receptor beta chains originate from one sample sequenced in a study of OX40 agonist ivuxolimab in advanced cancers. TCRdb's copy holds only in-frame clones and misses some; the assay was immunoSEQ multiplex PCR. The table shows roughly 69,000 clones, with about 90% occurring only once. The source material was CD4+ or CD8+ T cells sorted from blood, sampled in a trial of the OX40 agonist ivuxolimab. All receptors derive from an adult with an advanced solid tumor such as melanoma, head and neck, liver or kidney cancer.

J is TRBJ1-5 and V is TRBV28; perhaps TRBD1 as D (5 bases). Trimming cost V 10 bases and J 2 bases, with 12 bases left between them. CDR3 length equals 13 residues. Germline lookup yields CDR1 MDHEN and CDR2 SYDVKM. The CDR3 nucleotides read TGTGCCACCGAGGGGATTCGCAATCAGCCCCAGCATTTT. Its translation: CATEGIRNQPQHF.

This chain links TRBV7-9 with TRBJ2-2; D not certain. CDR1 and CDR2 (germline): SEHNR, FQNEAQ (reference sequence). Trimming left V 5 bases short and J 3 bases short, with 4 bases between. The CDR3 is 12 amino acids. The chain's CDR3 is CASSLYTGELFF. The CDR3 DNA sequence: TGTGCCAGCAGCCTCTACACCGGGGAGCTGTTTTTT.

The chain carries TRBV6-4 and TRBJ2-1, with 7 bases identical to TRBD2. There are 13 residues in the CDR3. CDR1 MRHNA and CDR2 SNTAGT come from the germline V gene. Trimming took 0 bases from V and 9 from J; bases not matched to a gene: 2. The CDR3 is CASSDSRGSEQFF. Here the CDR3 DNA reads TGTGCCAGCAGTGACTCGCGGGGGAGTGAGCAGTTCTTC.

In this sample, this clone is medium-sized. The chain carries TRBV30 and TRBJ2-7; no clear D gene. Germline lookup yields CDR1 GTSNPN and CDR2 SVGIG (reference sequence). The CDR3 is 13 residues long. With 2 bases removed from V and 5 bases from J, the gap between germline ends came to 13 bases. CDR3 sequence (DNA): TGTGCCTGGAGTAGGCCGCCGTCCCACGAGCAGTACTTC. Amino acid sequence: CAWSRPPSHEQYF.

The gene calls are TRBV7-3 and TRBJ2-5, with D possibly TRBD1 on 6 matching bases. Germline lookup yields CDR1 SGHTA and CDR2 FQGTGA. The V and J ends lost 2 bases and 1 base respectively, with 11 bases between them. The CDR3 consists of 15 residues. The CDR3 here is CASSLQGHLQETQYF. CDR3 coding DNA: TGTGCCAGCAGCTTACAGGGACACCTCCAAGAGACCCAGTACTTC.

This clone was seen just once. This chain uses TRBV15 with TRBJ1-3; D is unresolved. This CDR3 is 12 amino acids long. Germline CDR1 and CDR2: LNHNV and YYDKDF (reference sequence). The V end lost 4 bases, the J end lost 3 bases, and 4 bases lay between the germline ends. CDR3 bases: TGTGCCACCAGCACCTATGGAAACACCATATATTTT. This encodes CATSTYGNTIYF.

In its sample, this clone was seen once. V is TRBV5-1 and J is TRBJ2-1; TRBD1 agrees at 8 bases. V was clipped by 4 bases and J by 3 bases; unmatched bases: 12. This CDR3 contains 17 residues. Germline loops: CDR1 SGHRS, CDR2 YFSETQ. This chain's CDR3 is CASSPRTGFQIYNEQFF. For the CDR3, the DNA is TGCGCCAGCAGCCCCCGGACAGGGTTTCAGATCTACAATGAGCAGTTCTTC.

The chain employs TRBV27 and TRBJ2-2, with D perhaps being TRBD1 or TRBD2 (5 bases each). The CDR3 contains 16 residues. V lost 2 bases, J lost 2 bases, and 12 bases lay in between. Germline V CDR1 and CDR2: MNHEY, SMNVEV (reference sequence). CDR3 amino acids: CASSLMGVVNTGELFF. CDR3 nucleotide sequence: TGTGCCAGCAGTTTAATGGGGGTAGTAAACACCGGGGAGCTGTTTTTT.

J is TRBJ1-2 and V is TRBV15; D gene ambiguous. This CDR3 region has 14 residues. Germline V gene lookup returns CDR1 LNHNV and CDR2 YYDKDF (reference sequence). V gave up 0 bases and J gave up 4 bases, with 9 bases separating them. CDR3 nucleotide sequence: TGTGCCACCAGCAGAGATCCGGGAGTCTATGGCTACACCTTC. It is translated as CATSRDPGVYGYTF.

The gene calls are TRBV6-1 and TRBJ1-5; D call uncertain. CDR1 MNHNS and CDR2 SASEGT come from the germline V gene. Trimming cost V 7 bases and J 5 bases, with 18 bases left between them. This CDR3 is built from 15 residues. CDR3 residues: CASTMLEGQHQPQHF. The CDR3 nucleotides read TGTGCCAGCACAATGCTCGAGGGCCAGCATCAGCCCCAGCATTTT.

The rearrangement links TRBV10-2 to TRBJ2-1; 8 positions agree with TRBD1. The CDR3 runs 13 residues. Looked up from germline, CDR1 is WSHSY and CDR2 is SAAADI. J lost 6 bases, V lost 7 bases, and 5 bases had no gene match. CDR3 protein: CASKDRVLNEQFF. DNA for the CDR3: TGCGCCAGCAAGGACAGGGTACTCAATGAGCAGTTCTTC.

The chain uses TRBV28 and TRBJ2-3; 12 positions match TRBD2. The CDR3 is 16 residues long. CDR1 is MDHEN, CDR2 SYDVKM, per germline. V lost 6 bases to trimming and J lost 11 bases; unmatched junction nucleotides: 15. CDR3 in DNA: TGTGCCAGCAGCCCAAGAGGCCGGACTAGCGGGAATAGGCAGTATTTT. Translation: CASSPRGRTSGNRQYF.

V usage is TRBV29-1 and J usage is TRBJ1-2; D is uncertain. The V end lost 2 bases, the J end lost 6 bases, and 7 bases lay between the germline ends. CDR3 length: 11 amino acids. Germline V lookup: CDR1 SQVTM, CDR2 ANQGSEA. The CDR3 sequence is CSVERVDGYTF. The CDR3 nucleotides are TGCAGCGTTGAACGCGTTGATGGCTACACCTTC. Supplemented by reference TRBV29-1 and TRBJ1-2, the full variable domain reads SAVISQKPSRDICQRGTSLTIQCQVDSQVTMMFWYRQQPGQSLTLIATANQGSEATYESGFVIDKFPISRPNLTFSTLTVSNMSPEDSSIYLCSVERVDGYTFGSGTRLTVV.

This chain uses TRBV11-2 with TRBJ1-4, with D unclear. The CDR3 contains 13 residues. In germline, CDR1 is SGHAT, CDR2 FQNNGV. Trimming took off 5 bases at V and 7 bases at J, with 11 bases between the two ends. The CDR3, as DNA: TGTGCCAGCAGCCAATATCTCGGTGAAAAACTGTTTTTT. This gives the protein CASSQYLGEKLFF.

The CDR3 coding sequence is TGTGCCAGCAGCATGTGGGGGGCGAACACCGGGGAGCTGTTTTTT. Translation: CASSMWGANTGELFF. This sequence joins TRBV5-5 and TRBJ2-2, with TRBD2 as a possible D gene (6 bases). Trimming removed 4 bases at V and 0 bases at J, with 10 bases between. This CDR3 contains 15 residues. From germline, CDR1 is SGHKS and CDR2 YYEKEE (reference sequence). Drawing the rest from reference TRBV5-5 and TRBJ2-2, the complete variable domain is DAGVTQSPTHLIKTRGQQVTLRCSPISGHKSVSWYQQVLGQGPQFIFQYYEKEERGRGNFPDRFSARQFPNYSSELNVNALLLGDSALYLCASSMWGANTGELFFGEGSRLTVL.

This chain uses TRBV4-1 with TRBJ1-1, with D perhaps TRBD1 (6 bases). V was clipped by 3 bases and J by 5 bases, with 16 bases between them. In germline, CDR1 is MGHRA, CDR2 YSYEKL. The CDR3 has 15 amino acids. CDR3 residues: CASSHGLRGTTEAFF. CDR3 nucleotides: TGCGCCAGCAGCCACGGCCTACGGGGGACAACTGAAGCTTTCTTT.

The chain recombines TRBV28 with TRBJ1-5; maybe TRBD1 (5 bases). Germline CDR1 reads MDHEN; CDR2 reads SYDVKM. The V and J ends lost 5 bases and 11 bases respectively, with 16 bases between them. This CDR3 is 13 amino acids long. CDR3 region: CASSGGTVRSQHF. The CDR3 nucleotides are TGTGCCAGCAGTGGCGGGACCGTCCGGTCCCAGCATTTT.

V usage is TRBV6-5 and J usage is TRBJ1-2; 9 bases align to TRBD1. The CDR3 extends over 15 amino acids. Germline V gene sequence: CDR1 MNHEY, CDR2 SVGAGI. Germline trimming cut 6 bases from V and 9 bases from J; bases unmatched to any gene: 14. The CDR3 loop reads CASSPGQGFRWSYTF. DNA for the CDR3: TGTGCCAGCAGCCCGGGACAGGGTTTCCGCTGGAGCTACACCTTC.

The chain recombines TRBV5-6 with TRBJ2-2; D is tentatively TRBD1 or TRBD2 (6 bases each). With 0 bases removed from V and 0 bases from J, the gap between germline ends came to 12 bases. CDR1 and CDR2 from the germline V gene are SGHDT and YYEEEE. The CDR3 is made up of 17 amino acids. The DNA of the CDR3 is TGTGCCAGCAGCTTGGTGGGGGGCGGCACGAACACCGGGGAGCTGTTTTTT. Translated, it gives CASSLVGGGTNTGELFF.

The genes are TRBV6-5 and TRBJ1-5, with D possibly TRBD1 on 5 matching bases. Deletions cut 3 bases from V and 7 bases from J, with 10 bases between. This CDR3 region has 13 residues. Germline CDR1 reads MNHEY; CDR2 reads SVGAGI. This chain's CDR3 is CASSYQGWQPQHF. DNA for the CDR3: TGTGCCAGCAGTTATCAGGGTTGGCAGCCCCAGCATTTT.

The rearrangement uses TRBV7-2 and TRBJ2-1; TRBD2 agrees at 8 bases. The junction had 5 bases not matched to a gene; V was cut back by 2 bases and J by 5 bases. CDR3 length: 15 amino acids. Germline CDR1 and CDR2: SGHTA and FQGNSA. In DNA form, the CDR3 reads TGTGCCAGCAGCTTACGACGGGAGGGCCACAATGAGCAGTTCTTC. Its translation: CASSLRREGHNEQFF.

The CDR3 here is CASSFYGGLTYEQYF. The CDR3, as DNA: TGTGCCAGCAGCTTTTACGGGGGGCTTACCTACGAGCAGTACTTC. The chain employs TRBV13 and TRBJ2-7; D might be TRBD2 (7 bases). The CDR3 runs to 15 residues. CDR1 and CDR2 (germline): PRHDT, FYEKMQ (reference sequence). V dropped 3 bases and J dropped 2 bases, with 14 bases sitting between them. The full variable domain, completed using reference TRBV13 and TRBJ2-7, is AAGVIQSPRHLIKEKRETATLKCYPIPRHDTVYWYQQGPGQDPQFLISFYEKMQSDKGSIPDRFSAQQFSDYHSELNMSSLELGDSALYFCASSFYGGLTYEQYFGPGTRLTVT.

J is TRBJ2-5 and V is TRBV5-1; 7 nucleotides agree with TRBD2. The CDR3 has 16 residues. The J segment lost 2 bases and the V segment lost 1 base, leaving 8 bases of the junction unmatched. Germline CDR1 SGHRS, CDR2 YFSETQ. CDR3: CASSLRAGEIQETQYF. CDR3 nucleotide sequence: TGCGCCAGCAGCTTGCGTGCGGGGGAGATTCAAGAGACCCAGTACTTC. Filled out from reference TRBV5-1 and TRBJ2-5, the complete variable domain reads KAGVTQTPRYLIKTRGQQVTLSCSPISGHRSVSWYQQTPGQGLQFLFEYFSETQRNKGNFPGRFSGRQFSNSRSEMNVSTLELGDSALYLCASSLRAGEIQETQYFGPGTRLLVL.

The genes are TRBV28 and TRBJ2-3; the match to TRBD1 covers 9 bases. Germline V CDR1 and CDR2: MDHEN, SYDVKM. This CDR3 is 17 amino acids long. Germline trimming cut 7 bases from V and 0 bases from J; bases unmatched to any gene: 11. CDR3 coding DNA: TGTGCCAGCACCGACAGGGGGGCGGGCGGTAGCACAGATACGCAGTATTTT. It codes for CASTDRGAGGSTDTQYF. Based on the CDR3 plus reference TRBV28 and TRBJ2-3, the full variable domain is DVKVTQSSRYLVKRTGEKVFLECVQDMDHENMFWYRQDPGLGLRLIYFSYDVKMKEKGDIPEGYSVSREKKERFSLILESASTNQTSMYLCASTDRGAGGSTDTQYFGPGTRLTVL.